This T cell receptor (beta chain) appears in the sequencing data of a study of blood T cell repertoires in COVID-19. Germline CDR1 is SQVTM and CDR2 is ANQGSEA. V lost 3 bases and J 2 bases, leaving 10 bases between the germline ends. This CDR3 spans 13 amino acids. A few counts support this clone. Measured with immunoSEQ multiplex PCR; TCRdb has only the in-frame clones, and not every one. There are about 78,000 clones in the sample; roughly 87% occur only once, and 0.8% to 1.3% lies in the top ten. The J gene is TRBJ1-1, the V gene TRBV29-1, with D possibly TRBD1 on 6 matching bases. Sample: peripheral blood. This receptor was taken from a woman aged 45-65 years in a cohort sampled during active COVID-19. The CDR3 loop reads CSVDGTTNTEAFF. As DNA, the CDR3 is TGCAGCGTTGATGGGACAACCAACACTGAAGCTTTCTTT.